This T cell receptor beta chain was recovered during a study of blood T cell repertoires in COVID-19. About the study: Samples of COVID-19 (acute and convalescent) were obtained from the United States, Italy and Spain. Nucleic acid was either cDNA or gDNA, and it came from T cells, B-cell-depleted T cells, or PBMCs.

Per the authors' pipeline: Estimation of nucleated cell counts relied on the amplification of reference gene primers. Profiling relied on immunoSEQ multiplex PCR, and the TCRdb table lists in-frame clones only, not all of them. D and trimming come from the DNA, and the V and J calls and clone size come from that table. Among approximately 250,000 clones listed, roughly 88% were seen once. The CDR3 totals 16 residues. CDR1 and CDR2 from the germline V gene are MNHEY and SVGAGI. V gave up 4 bases and J gave up 2 bases; unmatched junction bases: 4. This receptor was obtained from a man aged 25 to 45 who had recovered from COVID-19. The sequenced sample was peripheral blood. This rearrangement joins TRBV6-5 to TRBJ1-4, with TRBD1 matching 10 bases. The CDR3, as DNA: TGTGCCAGCAGTTGGGGACAGGGGTGGACTAATGAAAAACTGTTTTTT. Its protein product is CASSWGQGWTNEKLFF.